This T cell receptor (beta chain) was sequenced during a study of T cell responses to AZD1222 COVID-19 vaccine. The data were produced by immunoSEQ multiplex PCR, yet TCRdb's version contains in-frame clones alone and is incomplete. The sample includes roughly 110,000 clones, around 90% seen only once; the top ten take 20% to 25%. The study's findings and limits: The breadth and depth of Spike-specific TCRs increased once two AZD1222 doses had been given. A mostly white British donor set with more females was recruited, and clonal diversity was possibly underestimated.

The CDR3 is 12 amino acids. V was cut by 2 bases and J by 4 bases, with 9 bases left in between. CDR1 and CDR2 from the germline V gene are GTSNPN and SVGIG (reference sequence). A remark on this clone: What it recognizes is unknown.

The sequencing used peripheral blood, collected on day 0 of AZD1222 vaccination. The chain couples TRBV30 to TRBJ2-7; D remains unclear. The clonotype was recovered from an adult in good health. Here the CDR3 reads CAWSLSLYEQYF. The CDR3 DNA is TGTGCCTGGAGTTTGTCCTTATACGAGCAGTACTTC.